A selection of T cell receptor beta chains follows, all from one sample in a study of T cell changes during pregnancy in multiple sclerosis. The data were produced by immunoSEQ multiplex PCR, yet TCRdb's version contains in-frame clones alone and is incomplete. The table has 57,000 or so clones, 90% seen once; the top ten hold around 6.8%. Sequenced here: peripheral blood, sampled in the third trimester of pregnancy. All receptors derive from a female donor in good health, enrolled as a control in a pregnancy study. Each CDR3 is given with its conserved first and last residue. The D gene is left open where the match is weak. A clone size is listed for some rows: how often the clone was seen (once, few, many), or a class if it is expanded.

d_call,clone_size,j_call,v_call,cdr3_nt,cdr3_aa
.,.,TRBJ1-1,TRBV10-3,TGTGCCATCAGAGATGGAACAGGGTTCGTCACTGAAGCTTTCTTT,CAIRDGTGFVTEAFF
.,.,TRBJ2-7,TRBV6-5,TGTGCCAGCAAGGGAGTGGGCCCCTACGAGCAGTACTTC,CASKGVGPYEQYF
TRBD1,.,TRBJ2-7,TRBV28,TGTGCCAGCAGTTCCCCGCCAGGGGGCCTTGACGAGCAGTACTTC,CASSSPPGGLDEQYF
TRBD1,.,TRBJ1-2,TRBV29-1,TGCAGCGTAGCAGGGGGCTACGTCGATGGCTACACCTTC,CSVAGGYVDGYTF
.,.,TRBJ2-2,TRBV18,TGTGCCAGCTCAATAAAGAACACCGGGGAGCTGTTTTTT,CASSIKNTGELFF
.,.,TRBJ2-5,TRBV5-1,TGCGCCAGCAGCTTGGAGACCTCGGGGACCCAGTACTTC,CASSLETSGTQYF
TRBD2,.,TRBJ2-1,TRBV5-1,TGCGCCAGCAGCGGCGTCCTAGCGGGGGGATCGGGTGAGCAGTTCTTC,CASSGVLAGGSGEQFF
.,.,TRBJ1-4,TRBV7-2,TGTGCCAGCAGCTTAGAGATTCGGGAAAAACTGTTTTTT,CASSLEIREKLFF
.,.,TRBJ1-3,TRBV6-5,TGTGCCAGCAGGACAGCGAGCTTCTCTGGAAACACCATATATTTT,CASRTASFSGNTIYF
.,.,TRBJ1-2,TRBV5-1,TGCGCCAGCAGCTTGGGGAGGGTAGATGGCTACACCTTC,CASSLGRVDGYTF
.,.,TRBJ1-4,TRBV27,TGTGCCAGCCGTAGAGAAGGGGCGCGGAATGAAAAACTGTTTTTT,CASRREGARNEKLFF
.,.,TRBJ1-1,TRBV5-5,TGTGCCAGCAGCCGGGGGGGCCAATCGGTCCTTGAAGCTTTCTTT,CASSRGGQSVLEAFF
.,.,TRBJ1-6,TRBV5-4,TGTGCCAGCAGCTTGGCCAGGACAGCTGCCTATAATTCACCCCTCCACTTT,CASSLARTAAYNSPLHF
.,.,TRBJ1-2,TRBV2,TGTGCCAGCAGTGAACAATCAGGGAGCTACACCTTC,CASSEQSGSYTF
.,once,TRBJ1-2,TRBV4-2,TGTGCCAGCAGCCAAGAATTAGGGGGGGGCTATGGCTACACCTTC,CASSQELGGGYGYTF
.,.,TRBJ1-5,TRBV30,TGTGCCTGGGGAGAAAGGAGCAATCAGCCCCAGCATTTT,CAWGERSNQPQHF
.,.,TRBJ2-1,TRBV7-9,TGTGCCAGCAGCTCCCTTCGGGAGTGGGCGGGGCAGTTCTTC,CASSSLREWAGQFF
.,.,TRBJ2-3,TRBV15,TGTGCCACCAGCAGAGTTACCGGGACTTCCGCCGCAGATACGCAGTATTTT,CATSRVTGTSAADTQYF
.,.,TRBJ1-1,TRBV27,TGTGCCAGCAGTTTAAACCCGGGATGGGGCACTGAAGCTTTCTTT,CASSLNPGWGTEAFF
.,.,TRBJ1-3,TRBV7-2,TGTGCGGGAGGGAGCCCTGGAAACACCATATATTTT,CAGGSPGNTIYF
TRBD1,.,TRBJ2-1,TRBV15,TGTGCCACCAGCAGAGTTTTGGTTCGACAGGGTTTGGACAATGAGCAGTTCTTC,CATSRVLVRQGLDNEQFF
.,.,TRBJ2-2,TRBV29-1,TGCAGCGTCCAAGGCTATCTGGCGAGGGTGGAGGACACCGGGGAGCTGTTTTTT,CSVQGYLARVEDTGELFF
.,.,TRBJ2-5,TRBV29-1,TGCAGCGTTGACTTGGGGACACTCCAAGAGACCCAGTACTTC,CSVDLGTLQETQYF
TRBD1,.,TRBJ1-1,TRBV29-1,TGCAGCGTTGTCCGGGACAGTCGTTGGAACACTGAAGCTTTCTTT,CSVVRDSRWNTEAFF
.,few,TRBJ2-1,TRBV20-1,TGCAGTGCTAGTCCCGGTAGGCAGTTCTTC,CSASPGRQFF
.,.,TRBJ2-4,TRBV30,TGTGCCTGGGGAGGGACAGCCCAAAACATTCAGTACTTC,CAWGGTAQNIQYF
.,.,TRBJ1-2,TRBV5-1,TGCGCCAGCAGCTTGGTGTGGGGGGGGTATGGCTACACCTTC,CASSLVWGGYGYTF
.,.,TRBJ2-7,TRBV11-2,TGTGCCAGCAGCTTAGTCCACTACGAGCAGTACTTC,CASSLVHYEQYF
.,few,TRBJ1-6,TRBV19,TGTGCCAGTAGTTCACAGGGATTGAATTCACCCCTCCACTTT,CASSSQGLNSPLHF
TRBD2,once,TRBJ2-7,TRBV7-9,TGTGCCAGCAACATGATAGCGGGAGGCCTAGGCGAGCAGTACTTC,CASNMIAGGLGEQYF
TRBD1,once,TRBJ1-4,TRBV30,TGTGCCTGGGACAGGGGGGGTGAAAAACTGTTTTTT,CAWDRGGEKLFF
.,.,TRBJ1-3,TRBV30,TGTGCCTGGAGTTTGCCGGGGACAGGAAACACCATATATTTT,CAWSLPGTGNTIYF
.,.,TRBJ2-1,TRBV27,TGTGCCAGCAGTTTTCAGGTCCGCTACAATGAGCAGTTCTTC,CASSFQVRYNEQFF
TRBD2,many,TRBJ2-7,TRBV4-1,TGCGCCAGCAGCCAACTAGCGGGGAACTCCTACGAGCAGTACTTC,CASSQLAGNSYEQYF
.,once,TRBJ2-1,TRBV19,TGTGCCACTCGGACCGGGGACAATGAGCAGTTCTTC,CATRTGDNEQFF
.,.,TRBJ2-7,TRBV14,TGTGCCAGCAGCCAAGATGGCCCCTTCTACGAGCAGTACTTC,CASSQDGPFYEQYF
.,.,TRBJ2-5,TRBV5-4,TGTGCCAGCGGACAGCCTGGTGGGGAGACCCAGTACTTC,CASGQPGGETQYF
TRBD1,.,TRBJ1-5,TRBV30,TGTGCCTGGAGTCCGGGACAGGGGAAGCAGCCCCAGCATTTT,CAWSPGQGKQPQHF
.,.,TRBJ2-7,TRBV5-6,TGTGCCAGCAGCTTGGCTGGGAGCTCCTACGAGCAGTACTTC,CASSLAGSSYEQYF
TRBD1,.,TRBJ2-6,TRBV7-6,TGTGCCAGCAGCTTATCCGGGACAGTATATTCCGGGGCCAACGTCCTGACTTTC,CASSLSGTVYSGANVLTF
TRBD2,.,TRBJ2-5,TRBV11-2,TGTGCCAGCAGTCCCACTTCTAGCGGGAGAGGGGAGACCCAGTACTTC,CASSPTSSGRGETQYF
TRBD2,once,TRBJ2-1,TRBV6-4,TGTGCCAGCAGTGACTCTGCGGGAGGCGGGGAGCAGTTCTTC,CASSDSAGGGEQFF
.,.,TRBJ1-3,TRBV6-5,TGTGCCAGCAGTTCACAGGGAGCTGGAAACACCATATATTTT,CASSSQGAGNTIYF
TRBD2,.,TRBJ2-1,TRBV5-1,TGCGCCAGCAGCTTGGCCTCCCGGGGGGGCTCCTACAATGAGCAGTTCTTC,CASSLASRGGSYNEQFF
TRBD1,few,TRBJ2-7,TRBV5-1,TGCGCCAGCAGCATGGGACAGTCCTACGAGCAGTACTTC,CASSMGQSYEQYF
.,.,TRBJ2-1,TRBV2,TGTGCCAGCAGTGTGGACAGAAATGAGCAGTTCTTC,CASSVDRNEQFF
.,.,TRBJ2-7,TRBV5-1,TGCGCCAGCAGCTTGGGTAGCTCCTACGAGCAGTACTTC,CASSLGSSYEQYF
.,.,TRBJ1-1,TRBV6-1,TGTGCCAGCAATCCAGCCGCACAGTTCACTGAAGCTTTCTTT,CASNPAAQFTEAFF
.,.,TRBJ1-2,TRBV6-5,TGTGCCAGCAGTTACTCTGGTGTGAACAGCCCATTGATTACCTTC,CASSYSGVNSPLITF
.,.,TRBJ1-4,TRBV13,TGTGCCAGCAGCTTAGCACAGTTCGATGAAAAACTGTTTTTT,CASSLAQFDEKLFF